These T cell receptor beta chains were read from a single sample in a study of CXCR3-negative and CXCR3-positive naive CD8 T cells. TCRdb re-called the 5' RACE reads and gives one entry per CDR3 protein, without DNA. The sample data list tens of thousands of distinct CDR3 sequences. The sample was naive CXCR3- CD8+ T cells from blood. Every receptor here comes from a human donor in good health. Some clones in this sample may be carry-over from other donors' samples. Each CDR3 is given with its conserved first and last residue.

TRBJ2-3	14	TRBV20-1	CSARNRRSTDTQYF
TRBJ2-2	12	TRBV6-6	CATRGGTGELFF
TRBJ2-5	13	TRBV7-8	CASSVNRGETQYF
TRBJ2-2	11	TRBV5-4	CAGQDTGELFF
TRBJ2-1	12	TRBV4-1	CASSREYNEQFF
TRBJ2-5	14	TRBV15	CATRRVPPSETQYF
TRBJ2-3	12	TRBV9	CASSPGTDTQYF
TRBJ1-5	16	TRBV7-9	CASSFGGPGLNQPQHF
TRBJ2-2	14	TRBV11-2	CASSPSTNTGELFF
TRBJ1-2	18	TRBV28	CASSPNPPTMGGRHGYTF
TRBJ2-7	15	TRBV19	CASSFGQVSSYEQYF
TRBJ2-7	14	TRBV5-1	CASSTGVFSYEQYF
TRBJ2-7	15	TRBV27	CASSTAGVGSYEQYF
TRBJ2-2	13	TRBV29-1	CSVEGPGTGELFF
TRBJ2-7	16	TRBV7-6	CASSPTPGGLPYEQYF
TRBJ2-2	16	TRBV28	CASSPLGQGDAGEMFF
TRBJ2-7	14	TRBV7-9	CASSLVGRAYEQYF
TRBJ2-7	13	TRBV6-2/TRBV6-3	CASSSGSGYEQYF
TRBJ2-3	16	TRBV20-1	CSASFEGTGFTDTQYF
TRBJ2-7	13	TRBV7-9	CASSFLLGYEQYF
TRBJ2-4	19	TRBV28	CASSSVPGDWPLAKNIQYF
TRBJ1-2	14	TRBV29-1	CSVLGGVVNYGYTF
TRBJ2-1	16	TRBV7-8	CASSFPLAGAHNEQFF
TRBJ1-2	14	TRBV28	CASSKRTEYYGYTF
TRBJ2-7	15	TRBV4-2	CASSQDRGNVYEQYF
TRBJ1-1	16	TRBV4-1	CASSLTTGGWSTEAFF
TRBJ2-7	17	TRBV7-9	CASSLVAGGIPGYEQYF
TRBJ2-1	15	TRBV12-5	CASGLAPILYNEQFF
TRBJ2-4	14	TRBV20-1	CSASEDLSGDIQYF
TRBJ1-6	14	TRBV7-6	CASSSTGIHSPLHF
TRBJ2-5	16	TRBV4-2	CASSQEREWVEETQYF
TRBJ1-2	16	TRBV7-6	CASSLVLRGFGDGYTF
TRBJ2-1	17	TRBV9	CASSVATRLAGEDEQFF
TRBJ2-1	13	TRBV13	CASSPRDYNEQFF
TRBJ2-5	14	TRBV28	CASSADEGEETQYF
TRBJ2-1	15	TRBV29-1	CSVEDLAGAGNEQFF
TRBJ2-1	16	TRBV7-9	CASSLGYGSSYNEQFF
TRBJ1-1	12	TRBV28	CASSFGNTEAFF
TRBJ2-5	15	TRBV9	CASSPAGQGFYEQYF
TRBJ2-7	13	TRBV29-1	CSVTGTGIYEQYF
TRBJ2-2	14	TRBV28	CASSPRTEPGELFF